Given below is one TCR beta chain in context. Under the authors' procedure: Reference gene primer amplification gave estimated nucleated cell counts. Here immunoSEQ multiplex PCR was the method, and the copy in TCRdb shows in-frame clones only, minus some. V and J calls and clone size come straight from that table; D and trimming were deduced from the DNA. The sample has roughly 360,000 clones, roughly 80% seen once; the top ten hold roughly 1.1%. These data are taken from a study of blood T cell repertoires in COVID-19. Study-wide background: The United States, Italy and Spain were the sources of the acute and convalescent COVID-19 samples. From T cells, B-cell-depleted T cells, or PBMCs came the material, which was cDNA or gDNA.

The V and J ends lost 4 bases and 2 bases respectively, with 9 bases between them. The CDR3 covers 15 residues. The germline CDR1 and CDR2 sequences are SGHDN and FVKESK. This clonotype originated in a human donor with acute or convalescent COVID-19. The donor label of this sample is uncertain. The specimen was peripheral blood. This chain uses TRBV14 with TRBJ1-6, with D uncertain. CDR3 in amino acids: CASSRTATYNSPLHF. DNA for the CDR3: TGTGCCAGCAGCCGTACAGCAACCTATAATTCACCCCTCCACTTT.